The clone carrying this T cell receptor (beta chain) was counted only a few times. Its cognate antigen is unknown. CDR3 length: 19 residues. CDR1 is SGHNT and CDR2 is YYREEE in the germline V gene (reference sequence). Trimming cost V 3 bases and J 7 bases; bases outside gene matches: 22. The data stem from a study of T-cell memory formation after mild COVID-19. Whole-study results and caveats: Some clones that responded were present in memory (sampled pre-infection), which suggests cross-reactive memory joined. Clones contracting across day 15 to 85 had a balanced CD4/CD8 profile; later expanding clones leaned CD4+. Among CD4+ contracting clones, most were CM and EM, and CD8+ ones EMRA.

UMIs and sample barcodes were carried by the TCR alpha and TCR beta cDNA libraries that 5'RACE produced using constant-segment primers. TCRdb analysed the 5' RACE reads with MiXCR anew, one entry per CDR3 protein. The sample has hundreds of thousands of distinct CDR3 sequences, 25% to 30% seen once. Sequencing was carried out using PBMCs or a T cell subset sorted from them (not recorded which). This receptor was identified in an adult woman who had mild COVID-19 (a few samples of this study predate the infection). Cell type and time point are not known. The genes are TRBV5-4 and TRBJ2-7, with TRBD2 identical over 10 bases. CDR3 nucleotide sequence: TGTGCCAGCAGCTCCGGGCTAGCGGGAGAAACGGCGAGATTGTGGGAGCAGTACTTC. Translated, it gives CASSSGLAGETARLWEQYF.